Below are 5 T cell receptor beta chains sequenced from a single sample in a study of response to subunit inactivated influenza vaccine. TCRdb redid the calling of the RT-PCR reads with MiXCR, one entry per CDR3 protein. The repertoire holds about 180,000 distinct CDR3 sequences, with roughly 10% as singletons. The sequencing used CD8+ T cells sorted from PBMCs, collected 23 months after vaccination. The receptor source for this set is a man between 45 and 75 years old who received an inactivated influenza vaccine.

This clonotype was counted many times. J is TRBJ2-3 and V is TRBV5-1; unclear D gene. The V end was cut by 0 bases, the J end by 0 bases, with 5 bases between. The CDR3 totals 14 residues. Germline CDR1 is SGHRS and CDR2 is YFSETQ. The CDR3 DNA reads TGCGCCAGCAGCTTGGGGGATAGCACAGATACGCAGTATTTT. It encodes CASSLGDSTDTQYF.

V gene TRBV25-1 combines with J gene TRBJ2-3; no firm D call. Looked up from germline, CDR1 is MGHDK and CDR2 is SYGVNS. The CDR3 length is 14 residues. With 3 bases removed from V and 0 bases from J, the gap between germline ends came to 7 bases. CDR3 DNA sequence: TGTGCCAGCAGTGATTCGGCGAGCACAGATACGCAGTATTTT. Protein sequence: CASSDSASTDTQYF.

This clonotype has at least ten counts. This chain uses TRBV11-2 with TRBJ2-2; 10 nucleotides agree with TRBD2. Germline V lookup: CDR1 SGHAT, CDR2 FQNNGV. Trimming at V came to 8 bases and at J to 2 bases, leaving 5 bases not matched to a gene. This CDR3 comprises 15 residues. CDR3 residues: CASSWTSGNTGELFF. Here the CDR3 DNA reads TGTGCCAGCTCGTGGACTAGCGGAAACACCGGGGAGCTGTTTTTT.

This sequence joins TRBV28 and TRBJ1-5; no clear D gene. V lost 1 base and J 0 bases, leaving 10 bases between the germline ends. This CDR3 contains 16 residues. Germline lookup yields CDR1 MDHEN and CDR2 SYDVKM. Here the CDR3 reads CASSLLAGDSNQPQHF. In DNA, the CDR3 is TGTGCCAGCAGTTTATTGGCAGGTGATAGCAATCAGCCCCAGCATTTT.

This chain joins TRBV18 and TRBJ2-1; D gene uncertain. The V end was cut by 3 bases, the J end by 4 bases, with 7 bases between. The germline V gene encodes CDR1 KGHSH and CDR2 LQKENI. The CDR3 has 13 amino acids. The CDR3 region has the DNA TGTGCCAGCTCACCTCCACCATACAATGAGCAGTTCTTC. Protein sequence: CASSPPPYNEQFF.